This TCR beta chain was captured by sequencing in a study of OX40 agonist ivuxolimab in advanced cancers. Here immunoSEQ multiplex PCR was the method, and the copy in TCRdb shows in-frame clones only, minus some. This sample has 91,000 or so clones, with 86% found just once. The germline gives CDR1 SGHRS, CDR2 YFSETQ. This CDR3 is 18 amino acids long. V trimming: 4 bases; J trimming: 0 bases; junction bases outside the gene matches: 6. The sequence derives from an adult with an advanced solid tumor such as melanoma, head and neck, liver or kidney cancer. The chain carries TRBV5-1 and TRBJ2-1; 14 bases are shared with TRBD2. Sequencing was performed on CD4+ or CD8+ T cells sorted from blood, taken in a trial of the OX40 agonist ivuxolimab. CDR3 protein: CASSQPGTSGSSYNEQFF. DNA for the CDR3: TGCGCCAGCAGCCAACCTGGGACTAGCGGGAGCTCCTACAATGAGCAGTTCTTC.